This is a list of T cell receptor beta chains from one sample in a study of cytomegalovirus exposure and HLA in healthy donors. Generated by immunoSEQ multiplex PCR, the TCRdb table keeps only in-frame clones and is missing some. The specimen's table records about 70,000 clones. The material sequenced was PBMCs. All receptors come from a woman in her twenties or thirties in good health and CMV-seronegative. CDR3s include the opening cysteine and the closing phenylalanine or tryptophan. The D gene is left open where the match is weak.

V	J	D	CDR3	DNA
TRBV28	TRBJ1-2	TRBD1	CASSFRQGVKNYGYTF	TGTGCCAGCAGTTTTCGGCAGGGGGTGAAGAACTATGGCTACACCTTC
TRBV4-1	TRBJ2-2	TRBD1	CATRDRGTGELFF	TGCGCCACAAGGGACAGGGGCACCGGGGAGCTGTTTTTT
TRBV7-2	TRBJ1-2	.	CASSLEGETGYTF	TGTGCCAGCAGCTTAGAAGGGGAAACGGGCTACACCTTC
TRBV29-1	TRBJ2-7	.	CSVEDSYTYEQYF	TGCAGCGTTGAAGACAGTTACACCTACGAGCAGTACTTC
TRBV6-6	TRBJ1-1	.	CASSSRVDTEAFF	TGTGCCAGCAGCTCTAGAGTGGACACTGAAGCTTTCTTT
TRBV6-1	TRBJ1-3	.	CASSDQDSRNTIYF	TGTGCCAGCAGTGATCAGGACAGCCGAAACACCATATATTTT
TRBV6-1	TRBJ2-5	.	CASSDSGTQKTQYF	TGTGCCAGCAGTGACTCCGGGACACAGAAGACCCAGTACTTC
TRBV29-1	TRBJ2-1	.	CSVASPGLTRNEQFF	TGCAGCGTTGCATCTCCGGGACTGACTCGCAATGAGCAGTTCTTC
TRBV9	TRBJ2-7	.	CASSVLGTPTYEQYF	TGTGCCAGCAGCGTCCTCGGGACACCTACCTACGAGCAGTACTTC
TRBV2	TRBJ1-2	TRBD1	CASKLGQGSYGYTF	TGTGCCAGCAAACTAGGACAGGGGAGCTATGGCTACACCTTC
TRBV15	TRBJ2-3	TRBD2	CATSREGGTSGVRDTQYF	TGTGCCACCAGCAGAGAGGGGGGGACTAGCGGGGTACGAGATACGCAGTATTTT
TRBV4-1	TRBJ1-5	TRBD1	CASSQDRDRGNQPQHF	TGCGCCAGCAGCCAAGACCGGGACAGGGGGAATCAGCCCCAGCATTTT
TRBV13	TRBJ2-7	.	CASSQELISYEQYF	TGTGCCAGCAGCCAAGAGCTAATCTCCTACGAGCAGTACTTC
TRBV4-1	TRBJ2-3	TRBD1	CASSQRVPGGPSTDTQYF	TGCGCCAGCAGCCAAAGGGTACCAGGGGGACCTTCCACAGATACGCAGTATTTT
TRBV5-1	TRBJ2-7	TRBD1	CASSPNPGQGRGYEQYF	TGCGCCAGCAGCCCCAACCCCGGACAGGGGAGAGGGTACGAGCAGTACTTC
TRBV7-9	TRBJ2-1	TRBD2	CASSLPGGTGKYNEQFF	TGTGCCAGCAGCCTTCCGGGGGGGACGGGGAAGTACAATGAGCAGTTCTTC
TRBV29-1	TRBJ2-5	.	CSVASGETQYF	TGCAGCGTTGCCAGCGGGGAGACCCAGTACTTC
TRBV11-1	TRBJ2-5	.	CASSEYHQETQYF	TGTGCCAGCAGCGAGTACCACCAAGAGACCCAGTACTTC
TRBV30	TRBJ2-5	TRBD2	CAWSPPGLAGWEETQYF	TGTGCCTGGAGTCCTCCGGGACTAGCGGGCTGGGAAGAGACCCAGTACTTC
TRBV4-2	TRBJ1-5	.	CASSQDRGNQPQHF	TGTGCCAGCAGCCAAGACAGGGGCAATCAGCCCCAGCATTTT
TRBV30	TRBJ2-1	TRBD2	CAGSVRGLATNEQFF	TGTGCCGGGAGTGTAAGGGGACTAGCGACCAATGAGCAGTTCTTC
TRBV6-1	TRBJ1-1	.	CASRVGPYRGNTEAFF	TGTGCCAGCCGTGTCGGGCCCTACCGGGGGAACACTGAAGCTTTCTTT
TRBV4-3	TRBJ1-5	TRBD1	CASSRDAPGQGGQPQHF	TGCGCCAGCAGCCGGGACGCGCCGGGACAGGGAGGACAGCCCCAGCATTTT
TRBV18	TRBJ1-1	.	CASSPQREVAEAFF	TGTGCCAGCTCACCCCAAAGGGAGGTAGCTGAAGCTTTCTTT
TRBV19	TRBJ2-2	TRBD1	CASSRRQGNTGELFF	TGTGCCAGTAGCAGGAGACAGGGGAACACCGGGGAGCTGTTTTTT
TRBV9	TRBJ2-6	.	CATYGGAEANVLTF	TGTGCCACCTACGGCGGAGCAGAGGCCAACGTCCTGACTTTC
TRBV19	TRBJ1-2	.	CASRDVATQGLYGYTF	TGTGCCAGTAGGGATGTCGCGACACAGGGCCTCTATGGCTACACCTTC
TRBV28	TRBJ1-1	.	CASSLPGTEAFF	TGTGCCAGCAGTTTACCCGGCACTGAAGCTTTCTTT
TRBV4-1	TRBJ2-5	TRBD1	CASSQGGTGEQYF	TGCGCCAGCAGCCAGGGGGGGACAGGGGAGCAGTACTTC
TRBV4-3	TRBJ2-2	TRBD1	CASSLDHRGTGDAGELFF	TGCGCCAGCAGCCTTGACCACAGGGGGACAGGGGATGCCGGGGAGCTGTTTTTT
TRBV29-1	TRBJ2-1	TRBD2	CSVEGTSAYNEQFF	TGCAGCGTTGAAGGGACTAGCGCTTACAATGAGCAGTTCTTC
TRBV30	TRBJ2-3	TRBD1	CAWSVRGRGGRDTQYF	TGTGCCTGGAGTGTACGGGGAAGAGGGGGCCGGGATACGCAGTATTTT
TRBV6-5	TRBJ1-2	.	CASRLGLSNYGYTF	TGTGCCAGCAGACTGGGACTTTCGAACTATGGCTACACCTTC